This is a list of T cell receptor beta chains from one sample in a study of T cell changes during pregnancy in multiple sclerosis. Sequencing used immunoSEQ multiplex PCR; TCRdb keeps in-frame clones, though not all of them. The sample records around 61,000 clones, approximately 90% being singletons. This material consisted of peripheral blood, taken in the third trimester of pregnancy. These receptors all come from a female donor in good health, enrolled as a control in a pregnancy study. Each CDR3 is given with its conserved first and last residue. A D gene is named only where the DNA matches it firmly. Not every row has a clone size; where given, it reads once, few, many or a size class.

clone_size: NA; v_call: TRBV7-9; j_call: TRBJ2-7; d_call: TRBD1; cdr3_nt: TGTGCCAGCAGCTCTACAGGGGGCATGGCCTACGAGCAGTACTTC; cdr3_aa: CASSSTGGMAYEQYF
clone_size: NA; v_call: TRBV9; j_call: TRBJ2-1; d_call: TRBD2; cdr3_nt: TGTGCCAGCAGCGTCCGACTAGCGGACTATAATGAGCAGTTCTTC; cdr3_aa: CASSVRLADYNEQFF
clone_size: NA; v_call: TRBV19; j_call: TRBJ2-2; d_call: NA; cdr3_nt: TGTGCCAGTAGTATGGAGGGGGCGCGTACCGGGGAGCTGTTTTTT; cdr3_aa: CASSMEGARTGELFF
clone_size: NA; v_call: TRBV9; j_call: TRBJ1-3; d_call: NA; cdr3_nt: TGTGCCAGCAGCGTCACCCCTAGACTACAGAACTCTGGAAACACCATATATTTT; cdr3_aa: CASSVTPRLQNSGNTIYF
clone_size: once; v_call: TRBV2; j_call: TRBJ2-3; d_call: TRBD2; cdr3_nt: TGTGCCAGCAGCGCCACTAGCGGGGGCACAGATACGCAGTATTTT; cdr3_aa: CASSATSGGTDTQYF
clone_size: NA; v_call: TRBV19; j_call: TRBJ2-7; d_call: NA; cdr3_nt: TGTGCCAGTAGTAGACAAGCTAGCGACTACGAGCAGTACTTC; cdr3_aa: CASSRQASDYEQYF
clone_size: NA; v_call: TRBV14; j_call: TRBJ2-5; d_call: TRBD1; cdr3_nt: TGTGCCAGCAGCCGAACCCTTCCAGGAAGGGGGCGCGGGGAGACCCAGTACTTC; cdr3_aa: CASSRTLPGRGRGETQYF
clone_size: NA; v_call: TRBV6-5; j_call: TRBJ1-4; d_call: NA; cdr3_nt: TGTGCCAGCGGGCCAGGGAATGAAAAACTGTTTTTT; cdr3_aa: CASGPGNEKLFF
clone_size: NA; v_call: TRBV11-2; j_call: TRBJ2-5; d_call: TRBD2; cdr3_nt: TGTGCCAGCAGCTTGACTAGCGGGGTGATCCAAGAGACCCAGTACTTC; cdr3_aa: CASSLTSGVIQETQYF
clone_size: once; v_call: TRBV5-1; j_call: TRBJ2-5; d_call: TRBD2; cdr3_nt: TGCGCCAGCACCACAGGAGCGGGGGGACAAGAGACCCAGTACTTC; cdr3_aa: CASTTGAGGQETQYF
clone_size: NA; v_call: TRBV7-6; j_call: TRBJ2-7; d_call: TRBD1; cdr3_nt: TGTGCCAGCAGCTCGACAGGGGGCTCCTACGAGCAGTACTTC; cdr3_aa: CASSSTGGSYEQYF
clone_size: NA; v_call: TRBV5-1; j_call: TRBJ1-2; d_call: NA; cdr3_nt: TGCGCCAGCAGCCCCGTGGCCCTTAACTATGGCTACACCTTC; cdr3_aa: CASSPVALNYGYTF
clone_size: few; v_call: TRBV20-1; j_call: TRBJ1-1; d_call: NA; cdr3_nt: TGCAGTGTTTACCACCCAGGTGAAGCTTTCTTT; cdr3_aa: CSVYHPGEAFF
clone_size: NA; v_call: TRBV5-1; j_call: TRBJ2-1; d_call: TRBD2; cdr3_nt: TGCGCCAGCAGCTCCGGGACTAGCGTGAATGAGCAGTTCTTC; cdr3_aa: CASSSGTSVNEQFF
clone_size: NA; v_call: TRBV11-2; j_call: TRBJ1-5; d_call: TRBD1; cdr3_nt: TGTGCCAGCAGCCGGGACAGCGCTAATCAGCCCCAGCATTTT; cdr3_aa: CASSRDSANQPQHF
clone_size: NA; v_call: TRBV5-6; j_call: TRBJ1-1; d_call: TRBD1; cdr3_nt: TGTGCCAGCTTAGAAAACAGGGGCTTCATCACTGAAGCTTTCTTT; cdr3_aa: CASLENRGFITEAFF
clone_size: NA; v_call: TRBV2; j_call: TRBJ2-5; d_call: TRBD1; cdr3_nt: TGTGCCAGCAGGAGACAGGGGGTCGGGGAGACCCAGTACTTC; cdr3_aa: CASRRQGVGETQYF
clone_size: NA; v_call: TRBV4-2; j_call: TRBJ2-7; d_call: TRBD2; cdr3_nt: TGTGCCAGCAGCCAAGAGTTGGTAGCGGGCGCCTACGAGCAGTACTTC; cdr3_aa: CASSQELVAGAYEQYF
clone_size: NA; v_call: TRBV7-3; j_call: TRBJ2-4; d_call: TRBD2; cdr3_nt: TGTGCCAGCAGCTCTCCGGGGCTAGCGGGGGGCGGGAACATTCAGTACTTC; cdr3_aa: CASSSPGLAGGGNIQYF
clone_size: NA; v_call: TRBV30; j_call: TRBJ1-1; d_call: NA; cdr3_nt: TGTGCCTGGGCTTCCAGACGGGGCACTGAAGCTTTCTTT; cdr3_aa: CAWASRRGTEAFF
clone_size: NA; v_call: TRBV5-1; j_call: TRBJ1-1; d_call: NA; cdr3_nt: TGCGCCAGCAGCTTGGAAGGGAGTAACACTGAAGCTTTCTTT; cdr3_aa: CASSLEGSNTEAFF
clone_size: NA; v_call: TRBV5-1; j_call: TRBJ2-1; d_call: NA; cdr3_nt: TGCGCCAGCAGCTTCCGACTCAATGAGCAGTTCTTC; cdr3_aa: CASSFRLNEQFF
clone_size: NA; v_call: TRBV19; j_call: TRBJ1-6; d_call: NA; cdr3_nt: TGTGCCAGTATGAAGGGGTATAATTCACCCCTCCACTTT; cdr3_aa: CASMKGYNSPLHF
clone_size: NA; v_call: TRBV28; j_call: TRBJ2-7; d_call: TRBD2; cdr3_nt: TGTGCCAGCAGTGTCCCTCTAGCGGGGACCTACGAGCAGTACTTC; cdr3_aa: CASSVPLAGTYEQYF
clone_size: once; v_call: TRBV5-6; j_call: TRBJ2-3; d_call: TRBD2; cdr3_nt: TGTGCCAGCAGCTTCGGCTCGGGGGGGAGAGATACGCAGTATTTT; cdr3_aa: CASSFGSGGRDTQYF
clone_size: NA; v_call: TRBV18; j_call: TRBJ2-7; d_call: TRBD1; cdr3_nt: TGTGCCAGCTCCGGGACAGGGGGCTTCGAGCAGTACTTC; cdr3_aa: CASSGTGGFEQYF
clone_size: few; v_call: TRBV6-1; j_call: TRBJ1-1; d_call: NA; cdr3_nt: TGTGCCAGCAGTGTGTGGCAGTTCACTGAAGCTTTCTTT; cdr3_aa: CASSVWQFTEAFF
clone_size: NA; v_call: TRBV7-9; j_call: TRBJ2-7; d_call: NA; cdr3_nt: TGTGCCAGCAGCTTTAGCGGGTCCAGGGGTTACGAGCAGTACTTC; cdr3_aa: CASSFSGSRGYEQYF
clone_size: NA; v_call: TRBV11-3; j_call: TRBJ1-1; d_call: NA; cdr3_nt: TGTGCCAGCAGCTTAGACAGGGAAGACTCTGAAGCTTTCTTT; cdr3_aa: CASSLDREDSEAFF
clone_size: NA; v_call: TRBV6-4; j_call: TRBJ1-1; d_call: TRBD1; cdr3_nt: TGTGCCAGCAGTGACGGGGACAGGGATGAAGCTTTCTTT; cdr3_aa: CASSDGDRDEAFF
clone_size: NA; v_call: TRBV4-2; j_call: TRBJ2-7; d_call: NA; cdr3_nt: TGTGCCAGCAGCCAAGATGTGCAGGGCCGCTACGAGCAGTACTTC; cdr3_aa: CASSQDVQGRYEQYF
clone_size: NA; v_call: TRBV7-3; j_call: TRBJ2-3; d_call: NA; cdr3_nt: TGTGCCAGCAGCATACGGGACTCGAACACAGATACGCAGTATTTT; cdr3_aa: CASSIRDSNTDTQYF
clone_size: once; v_call: TRBV4-3; j_call: TRBJ2-5; d_call: TRBD2; cdr3_nt: TGCGCCAGCAGCCCGGGGGGGCAAAAGGAGACCCAGTACTTC; cdr3_aa: CASSPGGQKETQYF
clone_size: NA; v_call: TRBV27; j_call: TRBJ1-1; d_call: NA; cdr3_nt: TGTGCCAGCAGTTTATCCAGGGGATGGAACACTGAAGCTTTCTTT; cdr3_aa: CASSLSRGWNTEAFF
clone_size: NA; v_call: TRBV7-9; j_call: TRBJ1-4; d_call: NA; cdr3_nt: TGTGCCAGCAGCCTTAATGAAAAACTGTTTTTT; cdr3_aa: CASSLNEKLFF
clone_size: NA; v_call: TRBV4-1; j_call: TRBJ2-3; d_call: NA; cdr3_nt: TGCGCCAGCAGCCAAGTCATTGCGACTGATACGCAGTATTTT; cdr3_aa: CASSQVIATDTQYF
clone_size: NA; v_call: TRBV7-2; j_call: TRBJ2-2; d_call: TRBD1; cdr3_nt: TGTGCCAGCAATGCCCGCAGGGGGCGGAACGGGGAGCTGTTTTTT; cdr3_aa: CASNARRGRNGELFF
clone_size: NA; v_call: TRBV27; j_call: TRBJ1-2; d_call: NA; cdr3_nt: TGTGCCACCGGGGGTTTCTATGGCTACACCTTC; cdr3_aa: CATGGFYGYTF
clone_size: NA; v_call: TRBV5-4; j_call: TRBJ1-1; d_call: TRBD1; cdr3_nt: TGTGCCAGCAGCCCCGGAACGGGACAGTTCATGAACACTGAAGCTTTCTTT; cdr3_aa: CASSPGTGQFMNTEAFF
clone_size: NA; v_call: TRBV29-1; j_call: TRBJ1-2; d_call: NA; cdr3_nt: TGCAGCGTTGTAGGTACTGCCCCCATAGGACGGAGGACCGGATTGGGCTACACCTTC; cdr3_aa: CSVVGTAPIGRRTGLGYTF
clone_size: NA; v_call: TRBV4-1; j_call: TRBJ2-7; d_call: NA; cdr3_nt: TGCGCCAGCAGCCAGTTCCAGGCCTCCTACGAGCAGTACTTC; cdr3_aa: CASSQFQASYEQYF
clone_size: once; v_call: TRBV5-1; j_call: TRBJ2-1; d_call: NA; cdr3_nt: TGCGCCAGCAGCTTGGGGCAGTTATCCTACAATGAGCAGTTCTTC; cdr3_aa: CASSLGQLSYNEQFF